Following are 29 T cell receptor beta chains from one sample sequenced in a study of blood T cell repertoires in COVID-19. The method was immunoSEQ multiplex PCR; TCRdb's version includes in-frame clones alone and lacks a portion of them. The sample has roughly 70,000 clones; roughly nine tenths are singletons. Sample: peripheral blood. The receptors originated from a man aged 50 to 60 with COVID-19, enrolled during active disease.

The gene calls are TRBV18 and TRBJ1-4, with 9 positions matching TRBD1. Germline-derived CDR1 and CDR2 are KGHSH and LQKENI. With V trimmed by 3 bases and J by 1 base, 3 bases remained unmatched. CDR3 length: 16 amino acids. CDR3 in amino acids: CASSPGQGLTNEKLFF. Here the CDR3 DNA reads TGTGCCAGCTCACCGGGACAGGGTCTAACTAATGAAAAACTGTTTTTT.

The chain joins TRBV19 to TRBJ1-5; D is perhaps TRBD1 (6 bases). The CDR3 is 16 amino acids. In germline, CDR1 is LNHDA, CDR2 SQIVND (reference sequence). V lost 4 bases and J lost 5, with 18 bases in between. The CDR3 region has the DNA TGTGCCAGTAGTAGCCCCGCGGGGGCGCGGGATCAGCCCCAGCATTTT. Translating gives CASSSPAGARDQPQHF.

The rearrangement uses TRBV6-6 and TRBJ2-7, with 9 bases matching TRBD2. Germline assignment: CDR1 MNHNY and CDR2 SVGAGI (reference sequence). This CDR3 has 15 amino acids. J was trimmed by 4 bases and V by 0 bases; bases with no gene match: 4. As DNA, the CDR3 is TGTGCCAGCAGTTACTCTAGCGGGAGCGGATACGAGCAGTACTTC. Amino acid sequence: CASSYSSGSGYEQYF.

This clone was counted once. The rearrangement uses TRBV2 and TRBJ2-3; D might be TRBD2 (5 bases). This CDR3 has 16 amino acids. V lost 6 bases, J lost 0 bases, and 16 bases lay in between. Germline CDR1 reads SNHLY; CDR2 reads FYNNEI. The CDR3 sequence: CASSQRSIASTDTQYF. The CDR3 DNA sequence: TGTGCCAGCAGCCAGCGGAGTATTGCTAGCACAGATACGCAGTATTTT.

The chain uses TRBV9 and TRBJ2-2, with D possibly being TRBD2 (6 bases). The CDR3 totals 14 residues. The V end was cut by 4 bases, the J end by 5 bases, with 12 bases between. Per the germline V gene, CDR1 is SGDLS and CDR2 is YYNGEE. The CDR3 sequence: CASSPGLSTGELFF. CDR3 DNA sequence: TGTGCCAGCAGCCCGGGACTGTCGACCGGGGAGCTGTTTTTT.

This clone was seen more than once but under ten times. Here the CDR3 reads CASTLGLNNEQFF. CDR3 nucleotide sequence: TGTGCCAGCACCCTCGGACTTAACAATGAGCAGTTCTTC. The chain employs TRBV2 and TRBJ2-1; possible D gene TRBD2, 5 bases. The CDR3 extends over 13 amino acids. Germline lookup yields CDR1 SNHLY and CDR2 FYNNEI. V dropped 7 bases and J dropped 5 bases, with 12 bases sitting between them.

This clone was counted a single time. J is TRBJ2-7 and V is TRBV6-2 or TRBV6-3, with D maybe TRBD1 (6 bases). V lost 0 bases and J lost 2, with 17 bases in between. The V gene's germline CDR1 is MNHEY and CDR2 SVGEGT. This CDR3 contains 17 residues. CDR3 loop: CASSYSIKNRDTYEQYV. CDR3 DNA: TGTGCCAGCAGTTACTCGATCAAGAACCGGGACACCTACGAGCAGTACGTC.

The chain couples TRBV9 to TRBJ2-5; D possibly corresponds to TRBD1 (5 bases). The CDR3 spans 15 residues. The V and J ends lost 3 bases and 4 bases respectively, with 16 bases between them. The germline V gene encodes CDR1 SGDLS and CDR2 YYNGEE. CDR3 nucleotides: TGTGCCAGCAGCGCCACCCAAGTTAGGGGAGAGACCCAGTACTTC. Encoded protein: CASSATQVRGETQYF.

The chain carries TRBV4-3 and TRBJ1-5; a possible D gene is TRBD1 (6 bases). Trimming pared 0 bases from V and 7 bases from J, leaving 7 bases between. The CDR3 extends over 13 amino acids. Germline CDR1 and CDR2: LGHNA and YSLEER. Here the CDR3 DNA reads TGCGCCAGCAGCCAAGACAGGGGCCAGCCCCAGCATTTT. Translation: CASSQDRGQPQHF.

The chain employs TRBV7-9 and TRBJ2-5; D possibly corresponds to TRBD1 (6 bases). V gave up 5 bases and J gave up 1 base, with 14 bases separating them. CDR1 SEHNR and CDR2 FQNEAQ come from the germline V gene (reference sequence). The CDR3 runs 15 residues. CDR3 DNA: TGTGCCAGCAGCGTAGGTCAGGGGTCCCAAGAGACCCAGTACTTC. This encodes CASSVGQGSQETQYF.

This chain joins TRBV5-4 and TRBJ2-1, with 12 bases lining up with TRBD2. Losses at the gene ends were 0 bases for V and 9 bases for J; bases not matched to a gene: 4. CDR1 is SGHNT and CDR2 is YYREEE in the germline V gene (reference sequence). CDR3 length equals 15 residues. For the CDR3, the DNA is TGTGCCAGCAGCTTGGGACTAGCGGGAGATGGTGAGCAGTTCTTC. Its translation: CASSLGLAGDGEQFF.

The rearrangement uses TRBV5-5 and TRBJ2-7, with 10 bases that match TRBD1. In germline, CDR1 is SGHKS, CDR2 YYEKEE (reference sequence). Trimming took 0 bases from V and 3 from J; bases not matched to a gene: 3. The CDR3 totals 15 residues. In nucleotides, the CDR3 is TGTGCCAGCAGCTTGGTGGGGACAGGGGTCTACGAGCAGTACGTC. Protein: CASSLVGTGVYEQYV.

This chain links TRBV28 with TRBJ1-6, with 7 bases lining up with TRBD1. The ends lost 2 bases at V and 11 bases at J; junction bases unmatched: 6. The length of the CDR3 is 14 residues. The germline V gene has CDR1 MDHEN and CDR2 SYDVKM. The CDR3, as DNA: TGTGCCAGCAGTTTACCTGACAGGGTGACACCCCTCCACTTT. Residues: CASSLPDRVTPLHF. The full variable domain, its missing parts supplied by reference TRBV28 and TRBJ1-6, is DVKVTQSSRYLVKRTGEKVFLECVQDMDHENMFWYRQDPGLGLRLIYFSYDVKMKEKGDIPEGYSVSREKKERFSLILESASTNQTSMYLCASSLPDRVTPLHFGNGTRLTVT.

This sequence joins TRBV5-4 and TRBJ1-1; D possibly corresponds to TRBD1 (6 bases). Trimming removed 4 bases from V and 5 bases from J, with 24 bases in between. Germline lookup yields CDR1 SGHNT and CDR2 YYREEE (reference sequence). This CDR3 spans 17 amino acids. In nucleotides, the CDR3 is TGTGCCAGCAGCGCCCCTTATGGGCCTGGGGGCATGACTGAAGCTTTCTTT. It yields the protein CASSAPYGPGGMTEAFF.

The rearrangement joins TRBV7-8 to TRBJ2-1, with 8 nucleotides matching TRBD2. Germline CDR1 is SGHVS and CDR2 is FQNEAQ. V was clipped by 0 bases and J by 3 bases; unmatched bases: 4. CDR3 length equals 16 residues. CDR3 sequence (DNA): TGTGCCAGCAGCTTAGCCCCAGCGGGAGACTACAATGAGCAGTTCTTC. Translated: CASSLAPAGDYNEQFF.

The chain has TRBV19 and TRBJ2-3; TRBD2 agrees at 11 bases. Germline loops: CDR1 LNHDA, CDR2 SQIVND (reference sequence). This CDR3 has 19 residues. Trimming at V came to 6 bases and at J to 0 bases, leaving 14 bases not matched to a gene. The DNA of the CDR3 is TGTGCCAGTAGCTATCTAGCGGGAGGAACGTTACCTAGCACAGATACGCAGTATTTT. It translates to CASSYLAGGTLPSTDTQYF.

This sequence joins TRBV7-3 and TRBJ2-1; the match to TRBD2 covers 7 bases. The CDR3 spans 15 residues. V dropped 4 bases and J dropped 0; count of bases not matched to a gene: 3. From germline, CDR1 is SGHTA and CDR2 FQGTGA. In nucleotides, the CDR3 is TGTGCCAGCAGCTCCGCGGGAGCCTCCTACAATGAGCAGTTCTTC. It codes for CASSSAGASYNEQFF.

This rearrangement joins TRBV7-9 to TRBJ2-5; 11 bases map to TRBD2. This CDR3 has 15 amino acids. Germline V gene data show CDR1 as SEHNR and CDR2 as FQNEAQ (reference sequence). J was trimmed by 4 bases and V by 7 bases; bases with no gene match: 8. The CDR3, as DNA: TGTGCCAGCACTAATGGCGGACTAGCGGGAGAGACCCAGTACTTC. Protein: CASTNGGLAGETQYF.

The CDR3 loop is CASSKGLAGDETQYF. In DNA, the CDR3 is TGTGCCAGCAGCAAGGGACTAGCGGGAGACGAGACCCAGTACTTC. The V gene is TRBV6-5, the J gene TRBJ2-5, with TRBD2 identical over 14 bases. V dropped 6 bases and J dropped 5; count of bases not matched to a gene: 5. The germline gives CDR1 MNHEY, CDR2 SVGAGI. The CDR3 loop spans 15 amino acids.

This clone was detected once. The gene calls are TRBV11-1 and TRBJ2-7; 9 bases fit TRBD2. The V segment lost 5 bases and the J segment 4 bases; nucleotides outside the gene matches: 12. The CDR3 is 16 residues long. Germline V gives CDR1 SGHAT, CDR2 FQDESV (reference sequence). The CDR3 DNA is TGTGCCAGCAGCCTCCCCCTAGCGGGATATGAGTACGAGCAGTACTTC. Its protein is CASSLPLAGYEYEQYF.

This clone has only one observation. This rearrangement joins TRBV7-2 to TRBJ1-6; perhaps TRBD1 as D (5 bases). The CDR3 contains 14 residues. Trimming stripped 5 bases from V and 6 bases from J, with 11 bases between. Germline V gene sequence: CDR1 SGHTA, CDR2 FQGNSA. In DNA form, the CDR3 reads TGTGCCAGCAGCCCCCAGGGCTTTAATTCACCCCTCCACTTT. Translation gives CASSPQGFNSPLHF.

The CDR3 DNA follows: TGTGCCAGCAGTCTGAGACTAGCGGTTCAAGAGACCCAGTACTTC. Residues: CASSLRLAVQETQYF. The chain couples TRBV6-2 or TRBV6-3 to TRBJ2-5; 9 nucleotides match TRBD2. The CDR3 has 15 residues. CDR1 is MNHEY and CDR2 is SVGEGT in the germline V gene. Unmatched junction bases numbered 6, after V lost 5 bases and J lost 2 bases.

CDR3 coding DNA: TGTGCCATCAGTGAGTCTGGTAGCGGGAGGGATGAGCAGTTCTTC. Protein sequence: CAISESGSGRDEQFF. The chain recombines TRBV10-3 with TRBJ2-1; 11 bases map to TRBD2. V lost 0 bases to trimming and J lost 8 bases; unmatched junction nucleotides: 3. In germline, CDR1 is ENHRY, CDR2 SYGVKD. The length of the CDR3 is 15 residues.

This clone occurred once. This chain uses TRBV10-3 with TRBJ2-3; 11 nucleotides match TRBD2. After removal of 4 bases from V and 6 bases from J, the junction contained 12 bases not matched to a gene. The CDR3 totals 17 residues. CDR1 is ENHRY and CDR2 is SYGVKD in the germline V gene. The CDR3 protein is CAISVLAGGGRLDTQYF. Written as DNA, the CDR3 is TGTGCCATCAGTGTTCTAGCGGGAGGTGGGCGTCTTGATACGCAGTATTTT.

J is TRBJ2-3 and V is TRBV7-9, with D maybe TRBD2 (5 bases). Trimming cost V 0 bases and J 4 bases, with 11 bases left between them. The germline V gene has CDR1 SEHNR and CDR2 FQNEAQ (reference sequence). The CDR3 is 15 residues long. CDR3 bases: TGTGCCAGCAGCTTAGCTAGCGCCTTTCCAGATACGCAGTATTTT. Translated: CASSLASAFPDTQYF.

This rearrangement joins TRBV13 to TRBJ2-7; D ambiguous. CDR1 PRHDT and CDR2 FYEKMQ come from the germline V gene (reference sequence). CDR3 length: 12 amino acids. Trimming left V 2 bases short and J 4 bases short, with 6 bases between. CDR3 nucleotide sequence: TGTGCCAGCAGCTTACAGGTTTACGAGCAGTACTTC. Encoded protein: CASSLQVYEQYF. The whole variable domain, remainder taken from reference TRBV13 and TRBJ2-7, is AAGVIQSPRHLIKEKRETATLKCYPIPRHDTVYWYQQGPGQDPQFLISFYEKMQSDKGSIPDRFSAQQFSDYHSELNMSSLELGDSALYFCASSLQVYEQYFGPGTRLTVT.

This clone occurred once. CDR3 region: CASSRGQGPDTQYF. In nucleotides, the CDR3 is TGTGCCAGCAGCCGCGGACAGGGACCAGATACGCAGTATTTT. The gene calls are TRBV9 and TRBJ2-3; 8 bases are shared with TRBD1. This CDR3 comprises 14 residues. With 4 bases clipped from V and 4 bases from J, the junction kept 5 bases outside the gene matches. CDR1 and CDR2 (germline): SGDLS, YYNGEE.

V gene TRBV5-1 combines with J gene TRBJ2-7, with TRBD1 matching over 7 bases. The CDR3 is made up of 15 amino acids. Germline V gives CDR1 SGHRS, CDR2 YFSETQ. J gave up 2 bases and V 1 base, and 6 bases lay outside the gene matches. The chain's CDR3 is CASSLIGTDTYEQYF. DNA for the CDR3: TGCGCCAGCAGCTTGATAGGGACAGATACCTACGAGCAGTACTTC.

The chain couples TRBV5-8 to TRBJ1-6; no firm D call. V lost 0 bases, J lost 7 bases, and 5 bases lay in between. Germline CDR1 SGHTS, CDR2 YDEGEE. The CDR3 sequence is 13 residues long. Here the CDR3 reads CASSLDENSPLHF. For the CDR3, the DNA is TGTGCCAGCAGCTTGGATGAGAATTCACCCCTCCACTTT.